Each of the 10 T cell receptor beta chains below was sequenced from the same sample in a study of beta chain features in type 1 diabetes. The antigens of these receptors remain unknown. Reverse transcription of all isolated RNA meant that expressed TCRB transcripts were sequenced. TCRdb's table, derived via immunoSEQ multiplex PCR, lists solely in-frame clones and lacks some. The sample yields around 650,000 clones, about an eighth seen once. Overall study results and limits: TCRB CDR3s were moderately but significantly shorter in Type 1 diabetes patients in all four CD4+ subsets.

Sequencing used naive CD4+ T cells from blood. The receptors originated from a man aged 30 to 39 with type 1 diabetes.

This clone appeared a few times. The genes are TRBV29-1 and TRBJ2-6, with 7 positions matching TRBD2. V was pared by 7 bases and J by 5 bases, with 5 bases of the junction left unmatched. Germline CDR1 reads SQVTM; CDR2 reads ANQGSEA. CDR3 length equals 13 residues. The CDR3 spells CSGRGGRANVLTF. In DNA, the CDR3 is TGCAGCGGCCGGGGAGGGAGGGCCAACGTCCTGACTTTC.

This clone was recorded a few times. The chain joins TRBV11-3 to TRBJ2-7, with D perhaps TRBD1 (6 bases). V gave up 4 bases and J gave up 0 bases, with 10 bases separating them. Germline V lookup: CDR1 SGHNT, CDR2 YENEEA. The CDR3 loop spans 14 amino acids. In DNA form, the CDR3 reads TGTGCCAGCAGCTCCCAGGACAGCTCCTACGAGCAGTACTTC. Protein product: CASSSQDSSYEQYF.

The chain is built from TRBV5-1 and TRBJ1-6, with D hard to call. CDR1 is SGHRS, CDR2 YFSETQ, per germline. This CDR3 has 12 amino acids. V lost 1 base, J lost 8 bases, and 4 bases lay in between. The CDR3: CASSLNDSPLHF. In DNA form, the CDR3 reads TGCGCCAGCAGCTTGAACGATTCACCCCTCCACTTT. Complete variable domain (other parts from reference TRBV5-1 and TRBJ1-6): KAGVTQTPRYLIKTRGQQVTLSCSPISGHRSVSWYQQTPGQGLQFLFEYFSETQRNKGNFPGRFSGRQFSNSRSEMNVSTLELGDSALYLCASSLNDSPLHFGNGTRLTVT.

The chain recombines TRBV29-1 with TRBJ1-1; TRBD1 matches at 9 bases. CDR3 length equals 15 residues. The germline V gene has CDR1 SQVTM and CDR2 ANQGSEA. The V gene end was trimmed by 6 bases and the J gene end by 7 bases; junction bases not matched to a gene: 15. The CDR3 sequence: CSVQTNRGQAREAFF. The CDR3 DNA follows: TGCAGCGTCCAGACGAACAGGGGGCAAGCTCGTGAAGCTTTCTTT.

This chain joins TRBV2 and TRBJ2-1; possibly TRBD1 or TRBD2 for D (6 bases each). The CDR3 runs 18 residues. Per germline, CDR1 SNHLY and CDR2 FYNNEI. Trimming stripped 5 bases from V and 0 bases from J, with 20 bases between. The CDR3 nucleotides are TGTGCCAGCAGTTACCGGGGGCAGTTCGCCAACTCCTACAATGAGCAGTTCTTC. It specifies CASSYRGQFANSYNEQFF.

The chain couples TRBV27 to TRBJ1-1; the D gene is possibly TRBD1 (6 bases). Germline V gene lookup returns CDR1 MNHEY and CDR2 SMNVEV (reference sequence). The CDR3 consists of 13 residues. Between the trimmed V and J ends, which lost 3 bases and 5 bases, there was a span of 10 bases. The CDR3 protein is CASSFNRATEAFF. In nucleotides, the CDR3 is TGTGCCAGCAGTTTCAACAGGGCGACTGAAGCTTTCTTT.

This clone was detected a few times. The chain joins TRBV28 to TRBJ2-7; D possibly uses TRBD1 or TRBD2 (6 bases each). Germline CDR1 reads MDHEN; CDR2 reads SYDVKM. The CDR3 covers 14 residues. Trimming stripped 3 bases from V and 0 bases from J, with 9 bases between. CDR3 nucleotide sequence: TGTGCCAGCAGTTTGACGGGGGCCTCCTACGAGCAGTACTTC. Amino acid sequence: CASSLTGASYEQYF.

This clone came up a few times. The chain couples TRBV27 to TRBJ1-6; 7 bases agree with TRBD1. J was trimmed by 10 bases and V by 0 bases; bases with no gene match: 3. CDR1 and CDR2 (germline): MNHEY, SMNVEV (reference sequence). The CDR3 is made up of 14 amino acids. The CDR3 region is CASSLSRGQSPLHF. DNA for the CDR3: TGTGCCAGCAGTTTATCGAGGGGGCAATCACCCCTCCACTTT.

This clone was picked up a small number of times. The CDR3 nucleotides read TGTGCCAGCAGCTTTATGGCACAGGGTGATTCACCCCTCCACTTT. This translates into CASSFMAQGDSPLHF. The chain is built from TRBV7-9 and TRBJ1-6; the D gene is possibly TRBD1 (6 bases). The CDR3 has 15 residues. CDR1 and CDR2 from the germline V gene are SEHNR and FQNEAQ (reference sequence). The germline V and J ends were trimmed by 3 bases and 8 bases, with 14 bases remaining between them. Drawing the rest from reference TRBV7-9 and TRBJ1-6, the complete variable domain is DTGVSQNPRHKITKRGQNVTFRCDPISEHNRLYWYRQTLGQGPEFLTYFQNEAQLEKSRLLSDRFSAERPKGSFSTLEIQRTEQGDSAMYLCASSFMAQGDSPLHFGNGTRLTVT.

This clone has only a few counts. The rearrangement joins TRBV6-1 to TRBJ1-5; D gene ambiguous. Germline V gene lookup returns CDR1 MNHNS and CDR2 SASEGT. V was trimmed by 2 bases and J by 0 bases, leaving 8 bases between them. CDR3 length: 15 amino acids. Here the CDR3 reads CASSERHLSNQPQHF. CDR3 nucleotides: TGTGCCAGCAGTGAAAGGCACCTTAGCAATCAGCCCCAGCATTTT.